The present T cell receptor beta chain was sequenced within a study of T cell repertoires in cytomegalovirus infection (dated by TCRdb to the late 2010s). Background on the whole study: Peptide stimulations targeted recently identified HLA-C-restricted CMV epitopes, whose presentation resists viral immunomodulation, together with well-studied HLA-B-restricted epitopes. Because public TCR beta signatures pointed to carriage of CMV infection together with the matching HLA type, the HLA type of each donor mattered for the analysis. The paper as a whole reports these results and caveats: In the ex vivo response, HLA-C-restricted CMV-specific TCR beta clonotypes were dominant, and in two of eight donors the single most frequent clonotype came from this HLA-C-restricted group. In both this cohort and an independent cohort of 352 donors, the cumulative frequency of public TCR beta family members distinguished carriers of CMV infection plus the relevant HLA type.

Regarding this clonotype: Its antigen is still unknown. No much larger clone is present one base from it, and per-base qualities are unavailable.

The CDR3 goes from the cysteine to the phenylalanine over 13 residues. Only the CDR3 DNA stays, 39 bases, in frame from base 1. CDR1 and CDR2 (DFQATT, SNEGSKA) derive from the germline V gene (reference sequence). Trimming costs V 5 bases and J 6 bases, and their ends lie 13 bases apart. Sequenced using an Illumina HiSeq 1500. The public reads were reprocessed in TCRdb via fastp at Q25 and MiXCR, keeping in-frame beta chains. Each CDR3 protein appears once, grouped with its most common genes and DNA. The sample table records just over 450,000 distinct CDR3 sequences; about 44% of these occur just once. Jointly, the top ten make up 40% to 50% of the sample. Reading the label with the study, this specimen's treatment or condition is: in vitro stimulation with specific CMV peptide epitopes to enrich CMV-specific T cells.

This chain joins TRBV20-1 to TRBJ2-2; the D gene could be either TRBD1 or TRBD2, each agreeing at 5 bases. This specimen consisted of cultured PBMCs, obtained from culture after CMV antigen stimulation. The TCR was taken from a human donor in good health (CMV status not recorded). Some clones in this sample may be carry-over from other donors' samples. The CDR3 sequence is CSAVRGAPGELFF. The nucleotide sequence reads TGCAGTGCTGTCCGAGGGGCGCCCGGGGAGCTGTTTTTT.